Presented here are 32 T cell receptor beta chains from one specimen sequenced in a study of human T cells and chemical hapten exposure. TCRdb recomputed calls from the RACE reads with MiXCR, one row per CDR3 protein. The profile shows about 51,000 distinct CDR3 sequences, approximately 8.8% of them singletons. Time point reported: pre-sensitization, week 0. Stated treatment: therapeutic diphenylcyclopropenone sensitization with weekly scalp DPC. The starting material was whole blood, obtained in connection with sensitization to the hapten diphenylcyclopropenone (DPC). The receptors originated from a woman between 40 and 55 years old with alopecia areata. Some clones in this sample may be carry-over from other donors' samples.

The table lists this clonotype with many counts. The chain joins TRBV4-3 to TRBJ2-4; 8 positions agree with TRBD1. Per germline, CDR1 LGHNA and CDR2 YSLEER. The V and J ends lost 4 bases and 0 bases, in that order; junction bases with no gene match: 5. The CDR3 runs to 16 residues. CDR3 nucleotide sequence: TGCGCCAGCAGCCCAGGGACAGGAGTAGCCAAAAACATTCAGTACTTC. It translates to CASSPGTGVAKNIQYF.

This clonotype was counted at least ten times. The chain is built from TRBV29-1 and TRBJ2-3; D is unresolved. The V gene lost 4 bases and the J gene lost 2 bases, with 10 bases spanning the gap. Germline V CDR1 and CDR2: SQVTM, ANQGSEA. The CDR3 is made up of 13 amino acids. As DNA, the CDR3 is TGCAGCGTTGCTGTCAGGTCCACAGATACGCAGTATTTT. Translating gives CSVAVRSTDTQYF.

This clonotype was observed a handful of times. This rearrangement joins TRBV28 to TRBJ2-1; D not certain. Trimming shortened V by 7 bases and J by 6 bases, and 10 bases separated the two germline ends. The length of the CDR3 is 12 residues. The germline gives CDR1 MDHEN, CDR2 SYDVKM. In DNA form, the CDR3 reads TGTGCCAGCAATCTCGTCCCCAATGAGCAGTTCTTC. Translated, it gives CASNLVPNEQFF.

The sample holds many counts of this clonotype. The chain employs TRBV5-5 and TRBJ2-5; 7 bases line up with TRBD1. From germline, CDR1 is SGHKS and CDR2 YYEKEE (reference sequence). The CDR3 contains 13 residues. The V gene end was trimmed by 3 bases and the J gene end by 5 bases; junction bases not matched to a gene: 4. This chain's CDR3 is CASSYGQEETQYF. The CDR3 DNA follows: TGTGCCAGCAGCTACGGACAGGAGGAGACCCAGTACTTC.

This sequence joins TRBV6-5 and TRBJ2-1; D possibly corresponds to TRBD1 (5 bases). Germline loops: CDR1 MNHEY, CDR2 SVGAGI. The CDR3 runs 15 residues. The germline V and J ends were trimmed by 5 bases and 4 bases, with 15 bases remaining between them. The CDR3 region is CASSPRAGKYNEQFF. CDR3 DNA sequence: TGTGCCAGCAGTCCCCGGGCAGGGAAATACAATGAGCAGTTCTTC.

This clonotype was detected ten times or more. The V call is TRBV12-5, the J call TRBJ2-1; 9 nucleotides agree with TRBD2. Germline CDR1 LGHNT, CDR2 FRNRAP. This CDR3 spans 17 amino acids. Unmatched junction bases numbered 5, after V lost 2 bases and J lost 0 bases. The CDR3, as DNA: TGTGCTAGTGGTTTGTCGGGTAGCGGGGGCTCCTACAATGAGCAGTTCTTC. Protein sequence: CASGLSGSGGSYNEQFF.

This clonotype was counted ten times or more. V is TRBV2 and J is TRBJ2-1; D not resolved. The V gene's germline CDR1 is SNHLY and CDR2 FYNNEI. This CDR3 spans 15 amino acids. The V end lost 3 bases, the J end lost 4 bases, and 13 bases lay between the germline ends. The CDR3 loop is CASSEFRPEYNEQFF. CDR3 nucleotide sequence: TGTGCCAGCAGTGAGTTCCGGCCCGAATACAATGAGCAGTTCTTC.

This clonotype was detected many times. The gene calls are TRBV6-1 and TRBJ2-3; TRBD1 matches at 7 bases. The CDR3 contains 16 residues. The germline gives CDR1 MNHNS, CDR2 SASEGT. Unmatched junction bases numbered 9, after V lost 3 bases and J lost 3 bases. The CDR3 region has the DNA TGTGCCAGCAGTGAGCGAAAGGGGGCTTCGACAGATACGCAGTATTTT. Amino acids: CASSERKGASTDTQYF.

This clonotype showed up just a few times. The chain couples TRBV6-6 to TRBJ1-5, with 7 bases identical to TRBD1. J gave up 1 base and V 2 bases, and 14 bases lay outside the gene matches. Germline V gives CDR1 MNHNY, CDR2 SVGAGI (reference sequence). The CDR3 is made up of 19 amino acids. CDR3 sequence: CASSYGGRGSVSSNQPQHF. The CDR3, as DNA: TGTGCCAGCAGTTACGGTGGCAGGGGGTCTGTATCGAGCAATCAGCCCCAGCATTTT.

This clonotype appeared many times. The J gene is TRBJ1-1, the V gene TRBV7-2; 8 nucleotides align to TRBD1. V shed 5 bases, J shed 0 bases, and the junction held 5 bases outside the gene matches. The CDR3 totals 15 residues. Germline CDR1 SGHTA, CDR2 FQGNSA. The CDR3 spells CASSPKTGVNTEAFF. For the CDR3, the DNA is TGTGCCAGCAGCCCCAAGACAGGGGTGAACACTGAAGCTTTCTTT.

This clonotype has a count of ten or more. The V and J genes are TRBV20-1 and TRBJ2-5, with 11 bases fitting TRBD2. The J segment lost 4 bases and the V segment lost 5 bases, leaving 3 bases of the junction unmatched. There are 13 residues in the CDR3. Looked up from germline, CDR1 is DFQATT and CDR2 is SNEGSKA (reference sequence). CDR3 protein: CSAPSGGRETQYF. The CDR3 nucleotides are TGCAGTGCTCCTAGCGGGGGGCGAGAGACCCAGTACTTC.

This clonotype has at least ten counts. CDR3 region: CATSGDRDADTQYF. The CDR3 bases are TGTGCCACCAGCGGGGACAGGGACGCAGATACGCAGTATTTT. V usage is TRBV24-1 and J usage is TRBJ2-3, with 9 bases lining up with TRBD1. Germline values: CDR1 KGHDR, CDR2 SFDVKD. The CDR3 covers 14 residues. V trimming: 7 bases; J trimming: 4 bases; junction bases outside the gene matches: 5.

The CDR3 reads CASSSSGSYNEQFF. CDR3 bases: TGTGCCAGCAGTTCCTCAGGCTCCTACAATGAGCAGTTCTTC. The chain employs TRBV12-3 or TRBV12-4 and TRBJ2-1; D ambiguous. V shed 4 bases and J shed 0 bases, with 7 bases lying between them. The CDR3 spans 14 residues.

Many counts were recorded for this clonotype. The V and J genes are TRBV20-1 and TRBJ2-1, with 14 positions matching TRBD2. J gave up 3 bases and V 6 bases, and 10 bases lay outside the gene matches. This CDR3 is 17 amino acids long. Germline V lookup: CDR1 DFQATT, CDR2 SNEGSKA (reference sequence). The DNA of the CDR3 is TGCAGTGCCCTCCCAGGACTAGCGGGGGGAGACTACAATGAGCAGTTCTTC. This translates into CSALPGLAGGDYNEQFF.

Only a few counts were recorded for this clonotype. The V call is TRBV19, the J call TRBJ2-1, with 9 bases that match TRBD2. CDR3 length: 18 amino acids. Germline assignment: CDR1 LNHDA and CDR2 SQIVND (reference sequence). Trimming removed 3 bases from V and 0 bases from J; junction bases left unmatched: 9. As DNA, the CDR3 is TGTGCCAGTAGTATTTCCAGCGGGGGGAGCAGCTCCTACAATGAGCAGTTCTTC. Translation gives CASSISSGGSSSYNEQFF.

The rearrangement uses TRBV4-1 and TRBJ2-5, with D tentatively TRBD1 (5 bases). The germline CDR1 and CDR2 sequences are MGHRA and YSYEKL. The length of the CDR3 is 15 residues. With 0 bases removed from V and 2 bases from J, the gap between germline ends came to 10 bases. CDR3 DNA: TGCGCCAGCAGCCAAGATATACAGGAACAAGAGACCCAGTACTTC. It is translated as CASSQDIQEQETQYF.

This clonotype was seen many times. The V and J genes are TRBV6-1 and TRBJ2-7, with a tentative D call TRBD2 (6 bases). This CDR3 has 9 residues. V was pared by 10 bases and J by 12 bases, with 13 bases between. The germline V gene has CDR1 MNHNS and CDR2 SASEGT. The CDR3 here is CATLGGGYF. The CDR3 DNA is TGTGCCACCTTGGGAGGAGGGTACTTC.

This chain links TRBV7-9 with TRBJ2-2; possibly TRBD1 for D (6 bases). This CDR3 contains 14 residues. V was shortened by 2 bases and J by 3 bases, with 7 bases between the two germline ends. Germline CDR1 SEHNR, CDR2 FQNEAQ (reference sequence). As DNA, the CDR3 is TGTGCCAGCAGCTTAAGACAGGACACCGGGGAGCTGTTTTTT. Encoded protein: CASSLRQDTGELFF.

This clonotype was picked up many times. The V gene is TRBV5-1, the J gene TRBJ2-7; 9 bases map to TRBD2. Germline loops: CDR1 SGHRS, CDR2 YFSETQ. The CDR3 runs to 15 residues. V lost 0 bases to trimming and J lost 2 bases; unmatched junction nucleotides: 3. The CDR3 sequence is CASSLGLAAAYEQYF. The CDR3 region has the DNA TGCGCCAGCAGCTTGGGACTAGCGGCCGCCTACGAGCAGTACTTC.

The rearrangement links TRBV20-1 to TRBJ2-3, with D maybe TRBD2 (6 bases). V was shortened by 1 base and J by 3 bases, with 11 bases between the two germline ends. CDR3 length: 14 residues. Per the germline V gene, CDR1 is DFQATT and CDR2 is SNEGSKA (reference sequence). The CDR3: CSARGLGYTDTQYF. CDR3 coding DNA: TGCAGTGCTAGAGGACTAGGCTATACAGATACGCAGTATTTT.

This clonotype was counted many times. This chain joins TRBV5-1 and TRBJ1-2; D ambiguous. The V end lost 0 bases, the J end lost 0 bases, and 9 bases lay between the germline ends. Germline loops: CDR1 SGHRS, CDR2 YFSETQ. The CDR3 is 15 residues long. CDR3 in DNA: TGCGCCAGCAGCTTGGCCGCCAGCACTAACTATGGCTACACCTTC. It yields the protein CASSLAASTNYGYTF.

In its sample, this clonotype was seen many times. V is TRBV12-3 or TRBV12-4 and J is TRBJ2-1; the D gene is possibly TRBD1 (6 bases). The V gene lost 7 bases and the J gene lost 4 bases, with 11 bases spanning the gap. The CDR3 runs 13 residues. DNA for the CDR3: TGTGCCAGCACGGACAGAAATTACAATGAGCAGTTCTTC. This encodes CASTDRNYNEQFF.

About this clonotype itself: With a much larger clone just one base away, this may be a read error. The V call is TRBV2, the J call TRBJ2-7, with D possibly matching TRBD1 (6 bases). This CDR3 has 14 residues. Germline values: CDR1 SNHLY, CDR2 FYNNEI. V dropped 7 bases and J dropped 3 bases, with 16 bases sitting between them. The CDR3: CASTRDISCYEQYF. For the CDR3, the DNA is TGTGCCAGCACCAGGGACATTAGCTGCTACGAGCAGTACTTC.

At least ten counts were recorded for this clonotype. In DNA form, the CDR3 reads TGTGCCAGCAGTTACTCCGGAACGGGGCCCCAAGAGACCCAGTACTTC. Its translation: CASSYSGTGPQETQYF. The genes are TRBV6-5 and TRBJ2-5, with D perhaps being TRBD1 or TRBD2 (5 bases each). The germline gives CDR1 MNHEY, CDR2 SVGAGI. CDR3 length equals 16 residues. The V and J ends lost 0 bases and 1 base respectively, with 12 bases between them.

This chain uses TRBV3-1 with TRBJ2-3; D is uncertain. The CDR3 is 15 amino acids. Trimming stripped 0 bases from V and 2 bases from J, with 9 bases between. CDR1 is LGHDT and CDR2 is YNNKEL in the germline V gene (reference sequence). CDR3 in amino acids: CASSQETTATDTQYF. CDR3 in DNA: TGTGCCAGCAGCCAAGAAACGACGGCCACAGATACGCAGTATTTT.

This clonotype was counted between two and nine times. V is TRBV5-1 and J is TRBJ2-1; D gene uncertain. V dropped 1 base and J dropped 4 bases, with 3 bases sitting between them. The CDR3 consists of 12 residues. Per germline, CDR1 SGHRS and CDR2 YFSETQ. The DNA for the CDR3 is TGCGCCAGCAGCTTGAATTACAATGAGCAGTTCTTC. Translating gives CASSLNYNEQFF. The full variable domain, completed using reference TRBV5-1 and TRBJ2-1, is KAGVTQTPRYLIKTRGQQVTLSCSPISGHRSVSWYQQTPGQGLQFLFEYFSETQRNKGNFPGRFSGRQFSNSRSEMNVSTLELGDSALYLCASSLNYNEQFFGPGTRLTVL.

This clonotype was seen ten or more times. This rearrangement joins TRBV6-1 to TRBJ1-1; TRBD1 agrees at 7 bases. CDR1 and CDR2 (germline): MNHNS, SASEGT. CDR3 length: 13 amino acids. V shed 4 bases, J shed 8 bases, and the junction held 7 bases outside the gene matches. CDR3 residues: CASSAATGVEAFF. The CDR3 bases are TGTGCCAGCAGTGCCGCTACAGGGGTAGAAGCTTTCTTT.

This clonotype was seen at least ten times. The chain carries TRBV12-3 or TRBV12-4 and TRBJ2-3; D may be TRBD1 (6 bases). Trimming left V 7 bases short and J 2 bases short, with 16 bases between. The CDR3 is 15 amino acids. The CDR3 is CASTPQGVYTDTQYF. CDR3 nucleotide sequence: TGTGCCAGCACTCCACAGGGAGTATACACAGATACGCAGTATTTT.

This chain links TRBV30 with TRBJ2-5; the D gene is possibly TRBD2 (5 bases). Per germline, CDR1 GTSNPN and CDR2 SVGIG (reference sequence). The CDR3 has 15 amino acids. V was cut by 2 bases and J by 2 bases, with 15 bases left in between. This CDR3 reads CAWSRGSLEQETQYF. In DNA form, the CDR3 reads TGTGCCTGGAGTCGCGGGTCCCTCGAACAAGAGACCCAGTACTTC.

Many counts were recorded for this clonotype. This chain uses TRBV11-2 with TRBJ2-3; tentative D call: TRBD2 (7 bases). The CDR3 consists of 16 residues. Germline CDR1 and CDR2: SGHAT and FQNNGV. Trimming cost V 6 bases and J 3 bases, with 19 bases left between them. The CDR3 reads CASSVGGPGVTDTQYF. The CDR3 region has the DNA TGTGCCAGCAGTGTCGGGGGGCCTGGGGTTACAGATACGCAGTATTTT.

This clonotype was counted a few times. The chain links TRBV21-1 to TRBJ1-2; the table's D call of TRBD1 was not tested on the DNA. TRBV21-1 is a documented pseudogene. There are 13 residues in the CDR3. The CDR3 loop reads CASSYRGRYGYTF. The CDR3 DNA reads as TGTGCCAGCAGCTACAGGGGGCGGTATGGCTACACCTTC.

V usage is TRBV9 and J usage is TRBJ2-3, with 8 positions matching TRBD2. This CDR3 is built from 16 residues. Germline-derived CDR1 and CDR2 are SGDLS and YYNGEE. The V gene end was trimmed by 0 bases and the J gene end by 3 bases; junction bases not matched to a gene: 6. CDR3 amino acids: CASSVATGGITDTQYF. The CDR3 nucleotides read TGTGCCAGCAGCGTAGCTACGGGGGGGATAACAGATACGCAGTATTTT.